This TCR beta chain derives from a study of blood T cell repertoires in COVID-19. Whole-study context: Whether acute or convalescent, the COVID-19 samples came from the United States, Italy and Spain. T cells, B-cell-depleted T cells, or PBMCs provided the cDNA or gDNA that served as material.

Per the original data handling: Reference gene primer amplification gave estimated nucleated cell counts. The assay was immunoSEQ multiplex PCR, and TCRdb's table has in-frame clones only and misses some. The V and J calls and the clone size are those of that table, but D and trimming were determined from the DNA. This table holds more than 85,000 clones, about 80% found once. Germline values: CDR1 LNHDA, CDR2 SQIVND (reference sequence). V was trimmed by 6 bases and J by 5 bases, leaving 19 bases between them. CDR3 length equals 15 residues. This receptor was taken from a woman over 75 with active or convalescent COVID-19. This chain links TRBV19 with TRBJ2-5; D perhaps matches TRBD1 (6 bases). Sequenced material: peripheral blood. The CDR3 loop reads CASRGLGQLLETQYF. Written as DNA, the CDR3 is TGTGCCAGTAGAGGCCTCGGACAGTTATTGGAGACCCAGTACTTC.